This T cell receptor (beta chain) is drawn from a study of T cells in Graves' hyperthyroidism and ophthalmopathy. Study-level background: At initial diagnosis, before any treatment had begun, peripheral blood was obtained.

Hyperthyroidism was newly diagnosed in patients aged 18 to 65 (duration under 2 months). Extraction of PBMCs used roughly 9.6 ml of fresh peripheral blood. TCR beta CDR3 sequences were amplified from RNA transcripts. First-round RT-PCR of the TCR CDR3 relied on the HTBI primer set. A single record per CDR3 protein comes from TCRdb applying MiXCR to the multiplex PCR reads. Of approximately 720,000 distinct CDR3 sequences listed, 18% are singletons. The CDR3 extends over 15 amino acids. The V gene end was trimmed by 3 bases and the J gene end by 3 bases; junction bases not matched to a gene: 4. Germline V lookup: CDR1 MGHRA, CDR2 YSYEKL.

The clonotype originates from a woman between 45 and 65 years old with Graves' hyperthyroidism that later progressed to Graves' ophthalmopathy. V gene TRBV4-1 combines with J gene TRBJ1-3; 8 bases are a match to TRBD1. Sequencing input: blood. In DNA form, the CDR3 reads TGCGCCAGCAGCCACCTGACAGGGGTTGGAAACACCATATATTTT. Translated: CASSHLTGVGNTIYF.